These 4 T cell receptor beta chains originate from one sample sequenced in a study of neurological immune-mediated disorders. TCRdb fed the 5' RACE reads into MiXCR, producing one record per CDR3 protein. This table has some 61,000 distinct CDR3 sequences, about 4% appearing once. The sequenced sample was PBMCs. The origin of the receptors is a man aged 25-40 years with multiple sclerosis.

The table lists this clonotype with many counts. The rearrangement links TRBV5-1 to TRBJ2-3; D is uncertain. The CDR3 length is 15 residues. CDR1 is SGHRS and CDR2 is YFSETQ in the germline V gene. Trimming pared 2 bases from V and 6 bases from J, leaving 16 bases between. CDR3 nucleotide sequence: TGCGCCAGCAGCTTTGACGGACCCCCCGCGGATACGCAGTATTTT. This translates into CASSFDGPPADTQYF.

This clonotype was counted ten times or more. The chain joins TRBV7-9 to TRBJ2-3, with D possibly called TRBD1 or TRBD2 (5 bases each). This CDR3 has 16 amino acids. CDR1 and CDR2 (germline): SEHNR, FQNEAQ (reference sequence). V was shortened by 3 bases and J by 0 bases, with 13 bases between the two germline ends. The CDR3 DNA follows: TGTGCCAGCAGCTTCCGCCAGGGAGCCAGCACAGATACGCAGTATTTT. Translating it yields CASSFRQGASTDTQYF.

The table lists this clonotype with many counts. V is TRBV5-5 and J is TRBJ1-4, with no clear D. CDR3 size: 13 residues. V lost 1 base and J lost 4, with 5 bases in between. Germline V CDR1 and CDR2: SGHKS, YYEKEE (reference sequence). CDR3 protein: CASSLPSNEKLFF. CDR3 in DNA: TGTGCCAGCAGCTTGCCCAGTAATGAAAAACTGTTTTTT. Looking up the rest from reference TRBV5-5 and TRBJ1-4 gives the full variable domain: DAGVTQSPTHLIKTRGQQVTLRCSPISGHKSVSWYQQVLGQGPQFIFQYYEKEERGRGNFPDRFSARQFPNYSSELNVNALLLGDSALYLCASSLPSNEKLFFGSGTQLSVL.

Concerning this clonotype itself: This may be a read error: a much more frequent sequence differs by one nucleotide. The chain employs TRBV11-2 and TRBJ1-6, with D hard to call. Per the germline V gene, CDR1 is SGHAT and CDR2 is FQNNGV. CDR3 length equals 14 residues. CDR3 coding DNA: TGTGCCAGCAGCACACGACATGGCTGGTCACCCCTCAACTTT. Translating it yields CASSTRHGWSPLNF.